The 2 T cell receptor beta chains reported below all come from one sample, sequenced in a study of cytomegalovirus exposure and HLA in healthy donors. Libraries were prepared by immunoSEQ multiplex PCR; TCRdb keeps only in-frame clonotypes and omits some of them. The sample yields roughly 330,000 clones, around 87% seen once. The sequencing sample was made of PBMCs. The receptor source for this set is a woman aged 25 to 39 in good health and CMV-seropositive.

J is TRBJ1-5 and V is TRBV29-1; the D gene is possibly TRBD1 (5 bases). There are 12 residues in the CDR3. Trimming took off 5 bases at V and 4 bases at J, with 9 bases between the two ends. Germline V gene sequence: CDR1 SQVTM, CDR2 ANQGSEA. CDR3 DNA sequence: TGCAGCGTTCAGGGACCTAATCAGCCCCAGCATTTT. This codes for CSVQGPNQPQHF.

The CDR3 DNA reads as TGTGCCTCAGGGGGTTCCACTGAAGCTTTCTTT. Translating gives CASGGSTEAFF. This sequence joins TRBV9 and TRBJ1-1; 7 nucleotides agree with TRBD1. Germline CDR1 reads SGDLS; CDR2 reads YYNGEE. V shed 10 bases, J shed 4 bases, and the junction held 4 bases outside the gene matches. CDR3 size: 11 residues.